The 2 T cell receptor beta chains below come from one sample, sequenced in a study of blood T cell repertoires in acute mononucleosis. The assay was immunoSEQ multiplex PCR, and TCRdb's table has in-frame clones only and misses some. Among about 1,700 clones listed, 20% to 25% were seen once. Time point defined: convalescence about 6 months (5-8 months) after acute presentation (visit 7). The sample in question was EBV YVL epitope tetramer+ CD8+ T cells sorted from PBMCs, obtained during convalescence from infectious mononucleosis. Subset in this sample: CD8 T cells binding a tetramer with EBV BRLF1 109-117 peptide (YVL-BR). All receptors derive from a woman between 18 and 29 years old with infectious mononucleosis caused by EBV.

This chain joins TRBV15 and TRBJ1-2; no clear D. The V and J ends lost 10 bases and 4 bases respectively, with 10 bases between them. This CDR3 is 11 amino acids long. The germline V gene encodes CDR1 LNHNV and CDR2 YYDKDF (reference sequence). CDR3 residues: CASALGYGYTF. CDR3 nucleotides: TGTGCCAGCGCGTTGGGCTATGGCTACACCTTC. Together with reference TRBV15 and TRBJ1-2, the CDR3 gives the full variable domain: DAMVIQNPRYQVTQFGKPVTLSCSQTLNHNVMYWYQQKSSQAPKLLFHYYDKDFNNEADTPDNFQSRRPNTSFCFLDIRSPGLGDTAMYLCASALGYGYTFGSGTRLTVV.

This clone was observed many times. A far more abundant clone sits one base away, making this likely a read error. This CDR3 is also generated by other DNA sequences in the sample. The chain couples TRBV5-4 to TRBJ2-7, with D tentatively TRBD1 or TRBD2 (7 bases each). From germline, CDR1 is SGHNT and CDR2 YYREEE (reference sequence). This CDR3 has 16 amino acids. The CDR3 reads CARSSRGGGGTYEQYF. The CDR3, as DNA: TGTGCCCGCAGCTCTCGGGGAGGGGGCGGGACCTACGAGCAGTACTTC.